This T cell receptor beta chain was captured by sequencing in a study of long-term antiretroviral therapy in people with HIV. Findings of the study overall: Diversity went up after ART and still fell short of transplant donor controls. Among HIV repertoires, CDR3 length ranges were narrower than those of controls.

Turning to this clone: Its antigen is not identified.

Among participants with HIV, every one received treatment in the United States. Run at survey level, the immunoSEQ assay was version v3.0. The table came from immunoSEQ multiplex PCR; TCRdb's copy has only in-frame clones and leaves some out. Of 27,000 or so clones in the sample, about 81% were seen once. CDR3 size: 16 residues. Trimming cost V 4 bases and J 5 bases, with 20 bases left between them. Germline V gene lookup returns CDR1 MNHNY and CDR2 SVGAGI (reference sequence). The receptor's source is a man aged 45 to 65 with HIV. Sequences were derived from unsorted PBMCs, sampled 2.9 years after starting antiretroviral therapy. The chain joins TRBV6-6 to TRBJ1-2; perhaps TRBD1 as D (5 bases). The CDR3 DNA sequence: TGTGCCAGCAGTTCAATCGTTCCGTGGACACAATATGGCTACACCTTC. Residues: CASSSIVPWTQYGYTF.